This TCR beta chain was observed in a study of cytomegalovirus exposure and HLA in healthy donors. Study findings and constraints: Among TCR beta chains, those listed as cytomegalovirus-associated numbered over 150. CMV serostatus stood as the only immune exposure information on hand. Indistinguishable V segments such as TRBV6-2 and TRBV6-3 were excluded. Sequencing artifact likely explains a cluster of highly shared sequence variants.

Trimming took 2 bases from V and 5 from J, leaving 16 bases between them. Germline CDR1 is SGHNT and CDR2 is YYREEE (reference sequence). This CDR3 has 15 residues. The PCR had 60 Vbeta and 13 Jbeta primers. Measured with immunoSEQ multiplex PCR; TCRdb has only the in-frame clones, and not every one. The sample has 130,000 to 150,000 clones; about 72% are singletons. This clone appeared a single time. The antigen is not known. The chain links TRBV5-4 to TRBJ2-5; D might be TRBD1 (5 bases). The TCR was taken from a middle-aged man in good health and CMV-seronegative. Sequenced: PBMCs. CDR3 residues: CASSFISQGRETQYF. The CDR3 nucleotides are TGTGCCAGCAGCTTTATCAGTCAGGGCCGGGAGACCCAGTACTTC. Variable domain in full (rest from reference TRBV5-4 and TRBJ2-5): ETGVTQSPTHLIKTRGQQVTLRCSSQSGHNTVSWYQQALGQGPQFIFQYYREEENGRGNFPPRFSGLQFPNYSSELNVNALELDDSALYLCASSFISQGRETQYFGPGTRLLVL.